This entry features one T cell receptor (beta chain) sequence. Its antigen is currently unknown. Unique molecular identifiers featured in how the TCRbeta library was prepared. A single record per CDR3 protein comes from TCRdb applying MiXCR to the PCR reads. This table holds some 180,000 distinct CDR3 sequences, approximately 7% found once. The source of the sample is a study of T-cell reconstitution after alpha-beta-depleted transplantation in children. Findings and limits, study-wide: Recipient T cells and thymic progenitors that survived were the source of the high TCRbeta diversity seen at day 60 in some patients. The study reportedly traced alpha-beta T cells about two months after transplant to several hundred expanded graft clones. Among T cells one year after transplant, newly produced cells accounted for most counts and diversity.

The CDR3 has 16 residues. In germline, CDR1 is MDHEN, CDR2 SYDVKM. The J segment lost 1 base and the V segment lost 5 bases, leaving 3 bases of the junction unmatched. The source was PBMCs, collected before TCRalphabeta/CD19-depleted stem cell transplant. The sequence was obtained from a boy younger than 10 with acute lymphoblastic leukemia, due to receive a stem cell transplant. This chain uses TRBV28 with TRBJ1-6; TRBD1 matches at 9 bases. CDR3 residues: CASSTDRGSYNSPLHF. CDR3 coding DNA: TGTGCCAGCAGTACCGACAGGGGGTCCTATAATTCACCCCTCCACTTT.